Sequencing of this T cell receptor (beta chain) was carried out in a study of T cell changes during pregnancy in multiple sclerosis (dated by TCRdb to about 2019). For the wider study: The study looked at changes in the T cell repertoire across pregnancy in women with multiple sclerosis.

V and J are trimmed by 1 base and 6 bases, and the gene matches miss 3 bases of the junction. The germline V gene sets CDR1 to SGHNT and CDR2 to YENEEA. The CDR3, from cysteine to phenylalanine, totals 15 residues. This entry keeps only the CDR3 DNA: 45 bases, framed from base 1. With respect to this clone: The clone's antigen remains unknown. Per-nucleotide qualities are absent, and no much larger clonotype sits a single base away.

Library creation used the immunoSEQ multiplex PCR assay. TCRdb limited this immuneACCESS table to in-frame rearrangements with V and J called. A share of clones is missing; checked studies link under half to unresolved V genes, and the rest is unexplained. Here the sample has 90,000 to 120,000 clones; around 93% occur a single time. The ten largest clones take up roughly 0.82% of the sample. This TCR derives from a female donor in good health, enrolled as a control in a pregnancy study. The material sequenced was peripheral blood, taken in the third trimester of pregnancy. The chain couples TRBV11-3 to TRBJ2-2; 9 nucleotides in the junction match TRBD2. The DNA sequence is as follows: TGTGCCAGCAGCTTAGGAGTAGCGGGGGCCGGGGAGCTGTTTTTT. It translates to CASSLGVAGAGELFF.